These T cell receptor beta chains were read from a single sample in a study of CD8 T cells in ankylosing spondylitis. In TCRdb, the 5' RACE reads were re-called with MiXCR into one record per CDR3 protein. The repertoire has about 500,000 distinct CDR3 sequences, about 13% of them found once; the top ten carry around 6.8%. Sequenced: blood, either unsorted or a sorted T cell fraction (not recorded which). Every receptor here comes from a male donor with ankylosing spondylitis. Both conserved end residues are trimmed from each CDR3. The size entry is marked missing in some rows and otherwise reads once, few, many or a size class.

j_call: TRBJ2-7; clone_size: many; v_call: TRBV7-2; cdr3_aa: ASSLSGRVGEQY
j_call: TRBJ2-3; clone_size: many; v_call: TRBV12-3/TRBV12-4; cdr3_aa: ASSTNSGTSDTQY
j_call: TRBJ2-7; clone_size: -; v_call: TRBV20-1; cdr3_aa: SPGTDKRYEQY
j_call: TRBJ2-3; clone_size: many; v_call: TRBV24-1; cdr3_aa: ATSDVEYTDTQY
j_call: TRBJ2-2; clone_size: few; v_call: TRBV6-1; cdr3_aa: ASSGLQGAGELF
j_call: TRBJ2-2; clone_size: -; v_call: TRBV18; cdr3_aa: ASSANLLADTGELF
j_call: TRBJ1-1; clone_size: few; v_call: TRBV3-1; cdr3_aa: ASSQFLENTEAF
j_call: TRBJ2-3; clone_size: few; v_call: TRBV2; cdr3_aa: ASSESGGNTDTQY
j_call: TRBJ2-5; clone_size: -; v_call: TRBV20-1; cdr3_aa: SARDVRGLGETQY
j_call: TRBJ2-5; clone_size: many; v_call: TRBV5-5; cdr3_aa: ASRGRQGQETQY
j_call: TRBJ2-1; clone_size: -; v_call: TRBV3-1; cdr3_aa: ASSQAQGLSYNEQF
j_call: TRBJ2-5; clone_size: many; v_call: TRBV20-1; cdr3_aa: SARYSGGGETQY
j_call: TRBJ2-1; clone_size: -; v_call: TRBV6-1; cdr3_aa: ASSETSGLNNEQF
j_call: TRBJ2-7; clone_size: -; v_call: TRBV27; cdr3_aa: ASSLSRSQSYEQY
j_call: TRBJ1-1; clone_size: -; v_call: TRBV12-3/TRBV12-4; cdr3_aa: ASSLIFKSEAF
j_call: TRBJ1-5; clone_size: few; v_call: TRBV4-1; cdr3_aa: ASSQDTDRGRNQPQH
j_call: TRBJ2-3; clone_size: -; v_call: TRBV25-1; cdr3_aa: ASSHLAGGVSDTQY
j_call: TRBJ1-6; clone_size: -; v_call: TRBV25-1; cdr3_aa: ASTQGSDSPLH
j_call: TRBJ1-2; clone_size: -; v_call: TRBV3-1; cdr3_aa: ASSQESGFGGYT
j_call: TRBJ2-3; clone_size: -; v_call: TRBV24-1; cdr3_aa: ATSARTGGLDTQY
j_call: TRBJ2-5; clone_size: -; v_call: TRBV4-2; cdr3_aa: ASSQAQGETQY
j_call: TRBJ2-3; clone_size: few; v_call: TRBV3-1; cdr3_aa: ASSQGYSTDTQY
j_call: TRBJ2-2; clone_size: -; v_call: TRBV2; cdr3_aa: ASSEEGVLVVGELF
j_call: TRBJ2-1; clone_size: -; v_call: TRBV4-2; cdr3_aa: ASSPIISGLYNEQF
j_call: TRBJ1-2; clone_size: few; v_call: TRBV7-2; cdr3_aa: ASSDFQGAYYGYT
j_call: TRBJ1-1; clone_size: few; v_call: TRBV20-1; cdr3_aa: STQTDPNTEAF
j_call: TRBJ2-5; clone_size: -; v_call: TRBV7-7; cdr3_aa: ASSNSGRAEGETQY
j_call: TRBJ2-5; clone_size: -; v_call: TRBV5-1; cdr3_aa: ASSLGGQGRGETQY
j_call: TRBJ2-1; clone_size: many; v_call: TRBV5-1; cdr3_aa: ASSTGTSGIEQF
j_call: TRBJ2-3; clone_size: few; v_call: TRBV11-2; cdr3_aa: ASSLVPGVDTQY
j_call: TRBJ1-1; clone_size: many; v_call: TRBV5-1; cdr3_aa: ASSLAPGAMNTEAF
j_call: TRBJ2-7; clone_size: many; v_call: TRBV3-1; cdr3_aa: ASSQGTSGYEQY
j_call: TRBJ2-3; clone_size: few; v_call: TRBV14; cdr3_aa: ASSQAVAGTDTQY
j_call: TRBJ1-4; clone_size: few; v_call: TRBV2; cdr3_aa: ASTANRANEKLF
j_call: TRBJ2-3; clone_size: -; v_call: TRBV6-1; cdr3_aa: ASKTGGKDTQY
j_call: TRBJ2-2; clone_size: -; v_call: TRBV29-1; cdr3_aa: SAGGGEHTGELF
j_call: TRBJ2-1; clone_size: -; v_call: TRBV12-5; cdr3_aa: ASGLVPGNEQF
j_call: TRBJ2-4; clone_size: -; v_call: TRBV14; cdr3_aa: ASSPQGVGRAKNIQY
j_call: TRBJ2-2; clone_size: few; v_call: TRBV5-1; cdr3_aa: ASSSWDSYTGELF
j_call: TRBJ2-1; clone_size: -; v_call: TRBV20-1; cdr3_aa: SSELGNEQF
j_call: TRBJ2-3; clone_size: -; v_call: TRBV18; cdr3_aa: ASSPPEVPDTQY
j_call: TRBJ2-7; clone_size: -; v_call: TRBV20-1; cdr3_aa: SASSGRSSYEQY
j_call: TRBJ2-3; clone_size: few; v_call: TRBV20-1; cdr3_aa: SAKVVAVDTQY
j_call: TRBJ1-4; clone_size: many; v_call: TRBV7-8; cdr3_aa: ASSLDGTFGGLF
j_call: TRBJ2-3; clone_size: many; v_call: TRBV20-1; cdr3_aa: SASPPLAGGTDTQY
j_call: TRBJ2-3; clone_size: few; v_call: TRBV10-3; cdr3_aa: AISPLAELSTDTQY
j_call: TRBJ2-7; clone_size: -; v_call: TRBV2; cdr3_aa: ASKGPTHEQY
j_call: TRBJ1-2; clone_size: few; v_call: TRBV10-3; cdr3_aa: AISESQIGYT
j_call: TRBJ2-3; clone_size: -; v_call: TRBV2; cdr3_aa: ASKKGTGTDTQY
j_call: TRBJ2-4; clone_size: many; v_call: TRBV3-1; cdr3_aa: ASSQTGTSGRDIQY